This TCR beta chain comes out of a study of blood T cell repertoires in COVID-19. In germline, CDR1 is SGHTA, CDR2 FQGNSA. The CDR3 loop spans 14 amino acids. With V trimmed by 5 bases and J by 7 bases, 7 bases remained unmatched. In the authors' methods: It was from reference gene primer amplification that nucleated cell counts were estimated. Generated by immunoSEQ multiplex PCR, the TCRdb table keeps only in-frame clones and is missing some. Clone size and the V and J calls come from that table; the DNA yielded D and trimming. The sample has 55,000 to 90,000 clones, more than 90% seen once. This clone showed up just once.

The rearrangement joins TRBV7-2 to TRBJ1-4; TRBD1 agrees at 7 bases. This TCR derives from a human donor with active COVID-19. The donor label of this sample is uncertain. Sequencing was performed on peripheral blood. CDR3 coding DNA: TGTGCCAGCAGCCCATCGACAGGGACTGAAAAACTGTTTTTT. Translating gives CASSPSTGTEKLFF. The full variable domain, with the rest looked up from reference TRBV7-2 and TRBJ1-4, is GAGVSQSPSNKVTEKGKDVELRCDPISGHTALYWYRQSLGQGLEFLIYFQGNSAPDKSGLPSDRFSAERTGGSVSTLTIQRTQQEDSAVYLCASSPSTGTEKLFFGSGTQLSVL.